Below, 22 T cell receptor beta chains from the same sample are listed, as sequenced in a study of regulatory T cells in long-lasting Graves disease. For TCR beta, libraries came from iRepertoire HTBI primers and Arm-PCR of CDR3 regions. TCRdb fed the multiplex PCR reads into MiXCR, producing one record per CDR3 protein. The sample consists of 350,000 to 450,000 distinct CDR3 sequences, 10% to 15% of them appearing once. The time point: newly diagnosed GD, antithyroid drugs for less than 3 months. Preparation of the TCR library used RNA extracted from PBMCs. These data were likewise used in another study, on T cells in Graves' hyperthyroidism and ophthalmopathy.

Sample: peripheral blood mononuclear cells (PBMCs), taken at new diagnosis, from a patient treated with antithyroid drugs. The source of these receptors is a woman younger than 35 with Graves disease.

The sample holds many counts of this clonotype. The rearrangement joins TRBV6-9 to TRBJ1-1; D is perhaps TRBD1 (6 bases). Trimming took 4 bases from V and 4 from J, leaving 19 bases between them. The germline CDR1 and CDR2 sequences are MNHGY and SVAAGI. This CDR3 has 16 amino acids. The chain's CDR3 is CASSWGGLRGPTEAFF. The CDR3 DNA reads as TGTGCCAGCAGTTGGGGGGGTTTGCGGGGGCCCACTGAAGCTTTCTTT.

This clonotype occurred many times. The V gene is TRBV15, the J gene TRBJ2-3; the D is unclear. Looked up from germline, CDR1 is LNHNV and CDR2 is YYDKDF (reference sequence). The CDR3 runs 15 residues. The V end lost 3 bases, the J end lost 7 bases, and 17 bases lay between the germline ends. CDR3 sequence (DNA): TGTGCCACCAGCAGTACCTTCTTTGGGATTTATACGCAGTATTTT. It yields the protein CATSSTFFGIYTQYF.

The CDR3 region is CASSFWRGFYNEQFF. The CDR3 DNA follows: TGTGCCAGCAGCTTTTGGCGGGGATTCTACAATGAGCAGTTCTTC. The V gene is TRBV7-8, the J gene TRBJ2-1; D might be TRBD2 (6 bases). Germline-derived CDR1 and CDR2 are SGHVS and FQNEAQ. The CDR3 runs 15 residues. The ends were cut back, 3 bases at V and 3 bases at J, with 12 bases in the middle. The complete variable domain, with remaining parts taken from reference TRBV7-8 and TRBJ2-1, reads GAGVSQSPRYKVAKRGQDVALRCDPISGHVSLFWYQQALGQGPEFLTYFQNEAQLDKSGLPSDRFFAERPEGSVSTLKIQRTQQEDSAVYLCASSFWRGFYNEQFFGPGTRLTVL.

This clonotype was picked up many times. The V and J genes are TRBV27 and TRBJ2-5, with 8 bases lining up with TRBD2. The germline CDR1 and CDR2 sequences are MNHEY and SMNVEV (reference sequence). With V trimmed by 6 bases and J by 5 bases, 5 bases remained unmatched. The CDR3 sequence is 13 residues long. The CDR3 sequence is CASSDGRDETQYF. The CDR3 nucleotides read TGTGCCAGCAGCGACGGGAGGGACGAGACCCAGTACTTC.

The sample holds many counts of this clonotype. The rearrangement joins TRBV12-3 or TRBV12-4 to TRBJ2-1; no clear D gene. With 4 bases removed from V and 8 bases from J, the gap between germline ends came to 18 bases. The CDR3 extends over 15 amino acids. The CDR3: CASSYSGAGQDEQFF. The CDR3 DNA is TGTGCCAGCAGTTATTCGGGCGCCGGGCAGGATGAGCAGTTCTTC.

V and J are TRBV6-1 and TRBJ2-1, with 14 bases that match TRBD2. The CDR3 loop spans 18 amino acids. Per the germline V gene, CDR1 is MNHNS and CDR2 is SASEGT. V lost 5 bases and J lost 4; bases outside the gene matches: 10. The CDR3 DNA sequence: TGTGCCAGCAGTAAAACCCGGACTAGCGGGAGGTTTTACAATGAGCAGTTCTTC. Its translation is CASSKTRTSGRFYNEQFF.

This sequence joins TRBV9 and TRBJ2-7; a weak D match, TRBD2 (5 bases). Germline assignment: CDR1 SGDLS and CDR2 YYNGEE. Trimming shortened V by 0 bases and J by 3 bases, and 10 bases separated the two germline ends. The CDR3 contains 14 residues. The CDR3 nucleotides read TGTGCCAGCAGCGTAGATGGTCGGGACTACGAGCAGTACTTC. Protein product: CASSVDGRDYEQYF.

This clonotype has ten or more counts. The chain uses TRBV5-4 and TRBJ1-2; D is unclear. This CDR3 is built from 14 residues. Germline lookup yields CDR1 SGHNT and CDR2 YYREEE (reference sequence). The V end lost 0 bases, the J end lost 3 bases, and 9 bases lay between the germline ends. CDR3 sequence reads: CASSLVDGDYGYTF. CDR3 DNA sequence: TGTGCCAGCAGCTTGGTAGACGGGGACTATGGCTACACCTTC.

Many counts were recorded for this clonotype. This chain links TRBV2 with TRBJ1-5, with D unresolved. The CDR3 sequence is 12 residues long. The V end was cut by 11 bases, the J end by 3 bases, with 11 bases between. Germline V gene lookup returns CDR1 SNHLY and CDR2 FYNNEI. CDR3 bases: TGTGCCTACAGTGATGTCAATCAGCCCCAGCATTTT. Its translation: CAYSDVNQPQHF.

Ten or more counts support this clonotype. V and J are TRBV7-8 and TRBJ2-6; D unclear. Deletions cut 4 bases from V and 2 bases from J, with 12 bases between. The germline V gene encodes CDR1 SGHVS and CDR2 FQNEAQ. The CDR3 runs to 16 residues. CDR3 sequence: CASSSIEWAGANVLTF. The CDR3 nucleotides read TGTGCCAGCAGCTCGATTGAGTGGGCTGGGGCCAACGTCCTGACTTTC.

Many counts were recorded for this clonotype. This sequence joins TRBV11-1 and TRBJ2-5, with 7 bases matching TRBD1. Unmatched junction bases numbered 6, after V lost 1 base and J lost 13 bases. Germline assignment: CDR1 SGHAT and CDR2 FQDESV (reference sequence). This CDR3 contains 12 residues. The CDR3 DNA sequence: TGTGCCAGCAGCTTAGAAACTTGGGACAGGTACTTC. Translating gives CASSLETWDRYF.

The chain joins TRBV7-9 to TRBJ2-1; D possibly matches TRBD1 or TRBD2 (6 bases each). This CDR3 region has 13 residues. Trimming cost V 6 bases and J 6 bases, with 12 bases left between them. Germline-derived CDR1 and CDR2 are SEHNR and FQNEAQ (reference sequence). CDR3 in DNA: TGTGCCAGCAGTACTAGGGGGGCCAATGAGCAGTTCTTC. Amino acids: CASSTRGANEQFF.

This clonotype was counted ten times or more. V is TRBV28 and J is TRBJ2-3; no firm D call. Trimming cost V 5 bases and J 0 bases, with 12 bases left between them. Germline V lookup: CDR1 MDHEN, CDR2 SYDVKM. The CDR3 length is 15 residues. This CDR3 reads CASSPPVPSTDTQYF. The CDR3, as DNA: TGTGCCAGCAGTCCCCCTGTACCTAGCACAGATACGCAGTATTTT.

This clonotype was seen more than once but under ten times. The chain carries TRBV7-2 and TRBJ1-1; D call uncertain. This CDR3 region has 12 residues. Trimming stripped 5 bases from V and 10 bases from J, with 14 bases between. The germline gives CDR1 SGHTA, CDR2 FQGNSA. The CDR3 sequence is CASSRPPEGAFF. The DNA for the CDR3 is TGTGCCAGCAGCCGGCCCCCCGAGGGAGCTTTCTTT.

This clonotype was seen at least ten times. The chain combines TRBV6-1 with TRBJ1-2; perhaps TRBD1 as D (5 bases). CDR1 and CDR2 (germline): MNHNS, SASEGT. V lost 3 bases and J 4 bases, leaving 12 bases between the germline ends. CDR3 length: 14 residues. CDR3 nucleotides: TGTGCCAGCAGTGACCCGGGGCTATTCTATGGCTACACCTTC. Its translation is CASSDPGLFYGYTF.

This clonotype occurred many times. The chain recombines TRBV4-3 with TRBJ1-1; D is undetermined. CDR3 length equals 15 residues. CDR1 LGHNA and CDR2 YSLEER come from the germline V gene. V lost 1 base and J 1 base, leaving 10 bases between the germline ends. The CDR3 reads CASSQGSYGNTEAFF. As DNA, the CDR3 is TGCGCCAGCAGCCAAGGATCTTATGGGAACACTGAAGCTTTCTTT.

This clonotype was picked up one time. The genes are TRBV24-1 and TRBJ2-5; D ambiguous. V was clipped by 4 bases and J by 5 bases, with 10 bases between them. This CDR3 is built from 13 residues. Germline V gives CDR1 KGHDR, CDR2 SFDVKD. CDR3 amino acids: CATSDSNEETQYF. The CDR3 bases are TGTGCCACCAGTGACTCAAATGAGGAGACCCAGTACTTC.

This clonotype has just a few counts. This sequence joins TRBV4-3 and TRBJ1-1; 7 bases map to TRBD1. CDR3 length: 17 residues. V dropped 4 bases and J dropped 6; count of bases not matched to a gene: 17. In germline, CDR1 is LGHNA, CDR2 YSLEER. CDR3 loop: CASSLGGTADILPEAFF. The CDR3 DNA is TGCGCCAGCAGCCTCGGGGGGACAGCTGACATTCTACCTGAAGCTTTCTTT.

In this sample, this clonotype turned up many times. The V call is TRBV28, the J call TRBJ2-7; the D gene could be TRBD1 or TRBD2 (5 bases each). V was shortened by 8 bases and J by 6 bases, with 17 bases between the two germline ends. The CDR3 consists of 13 residues. Per the germline V gene, CDR1 is MDHEN and CDR2 is SYDVKM. CDR3 sequence reads: CASAGTIAREQYF. CDR3 bases: TGTGCCAGCGCCGGGACCATAGCGCGCGAGCAGTACTTC.

Ten or more counts support this clonotype. Here the CDR3 DNA reads TGTGCCAGCAACAAAGCGGGGGTCGCAGATACGCAGTATTTT. Translating it yields CASNKAGVADTQYF. The chain combines TRBV7-9 with TRBJ2-3, with 8 nucleotides matching TRBD2. This CDR3 region has 14 residues. CDR1 and CDR2 (germline): SEHNR, FQNEAQ (reference sequence). Trimming took 7 bases from V and 4 from J; bases not matched to a gene: 7.

There are many counts of this clonotype. The chain uses TRBV5-1 and TRBJ1-1; no firm D call. With 0 bases removed from V and 5 bases from J, the gap between germline ends came to 14 bases. The CDR3 totals 15 residues. Germline values: CDR1 SGHRS, CDR2 YFSETQ. The CDR3 loop reads CASSLVGWGRTEAFF. CDR3 DNA: TGCGCCAGCAGCTTGGTCGGGTGGGGTCGGACTGAAGCTTTCTTT.

This clonotype was observed at least ten times. The CDR3 bases are TGTGCCAGCAGTCAACCGACAGGGTTCGAGCAGTACGTC. It specifies CASSQPTGFEQYV. The V call is TRBV28, the J call TRBJ2-7; 7 nucleotides match TRBD1. This CDR3 is built from 13 residues. The trim removed 5 bases at V and 6 bases at J, leaving 7 bases unmatched. Germline CDR1 and CDR2: MDHEN and SYDVKM.